The T cell receptor (beta chain) under discussion was sequenced for a study of blood T cell repertoires in COVID-19. For the study at large: Material from acute and convalescent COVID-19 was sourced from the United States, Italy and Spain. T cells, B-cell-depleted T cells, or PBMCs supplied cDNA or gDNA.

Germline assignment: CDR1 MNHEY and CDR2 SMNVEV (reference sequence). J was trimmed by 6 bases and V by 6 bases; bases with no gene match: 12. The CDR3 has 15 residues. Membership in each cohort depended on participant-reported clinical history. Profiling relied on immunoSEQ multiplex PCR, and the TCRdb table lists in-frame clones only, not all of them. Among approximately 200,000 clones, 85% were seen once, and the ten largest hold approximately 18%. The V and J genes are TRBV27 and TRBJ2-7; 9 bases agree with TRBD1. The sample was PBMCs or T cells enriched from blood (not recorded which). The origin of this receptor is a man aged 40-49 years who had recovered from COVID-19. CDR3 sequence (DNA): TGTGCCAGCAGGGGAGCCGGGACAGGGCGGCCCGAGCAGTACTTC. Its translation is CASRGAGTGRPEQYF.